One sample yielded the 24 T cell receptor beta chains listed below, sequenced in a study of cytomegalovirus exposure and HLA in healthy donors. The primer mix had 60 Vbeta and 13 Jbeta primers. The data were produced by immunoSEQ multiplex PCR, yet TCRdb's version contains in-frame clones alone and is incomplete. The table records some 130,000 clones, over 60% of them present only once. Sequenced sample: PBMCs. The source of these receptors is a male donor in good health and CMV-seropositive.

This clone showed up just a few times. V and J are TRBV6-6 and TRBJ1-1; D unresolved. Trimming removed 6 bases at V and 1 base at J, with 15 bases between. The germline CDR1 and CDR2 sequences are MNHNY and SVGAGI (reference sequence). This CDR3 is built from 15 residues. CDR3 DNA: TGTGCCAGCAGCCCCGGGTACGGAAGGAACACTGAAGCTTTCTTT. Translated: CASSPGYGRNTEAFF.

The chain employs TRBV19 and TRBJ2-6; D uncertain. The length of the CDR3 is 16 residues. Trimming removed 2 bases from V and 0 bases from J, with 8 bases in between. Germline V gene sequence: CDR1 LNHDA, CDR2 SQIVND (reference sequence). DNA of the CDR3: TGTGCCAGTAGTATAACTTTTAGCTCTGGGGCCAACGTCCTGACTTTC. Translating it yields CASSITFSSGANVLTF.

With respect to this clone: The junction differs from germline at one of its ends, possibly a read error. V and J are TRBV15 and TRBJ1-5; TRBD1 agrees at 8 bases. The germline V gene encodes CDR1 LNHNV and CDR2 YYDKDF (reference sequence). CDR3 length: 14 residues. CDR3 region: CATSRETGGEPRHF. The CDR3 DNA reads TGTGCCACCAGCAGAGAAACAGGGGGGGAGCCCCGGCATTTT.

The J gene is TRBJ1-3, the V gene TRBV9, with D uncertain. Germline CDR1 is SGDLS and CDR2 is YYNGEE. Trimming stripped 0 bases from V and 0 bases from J, with 13 bases between. This CDR3 has 17 amino acids. CDR3 in DNA: TGTGCCAGCAGCGTAGAGGAGTCATCGAGCTCTGGAAACACCATATATTTT. It codes for CASSVEESSSSGNTIYF.

The V call is TRBV7-9, the J call TRBJ2-3; 9 bases map to TRBD1. Germline V lookup: CDR1 SEHNR, CDR2 FQNEAQ (reference sequence). The CDR3 contains 17 residues. V lost 3 bases to trimming and J lost 4 bases; unmatched junction nucleotides: 11. The CDR3 spells CASSFFYGDRDPDTQYF. CDR3 in DNA: TGTGCCAGCAGCTTTTTTTATGGGGACAGGGACCCAGATACGCAGTATTTT.

The chain is built from TRBV5-1 and TRBJ1-4; 7 bases map to TRBD1. CDR3 length: 14 amino acids. CDR1 and CDR2 from the germline V gene are SGHRS and YFSETQ. V lost 4 bases, J lost 8 bases, and 8 bases stayed unmatched. In DNA, the CDR3 is TGCGCCAGCAGCATCTCCGGGACAGTGGAAAAACTGTTTTTT. It is translated as CASSISGTVEKLFF.

The chain employs TRBV11-1 and TRBJ1-1; tentatively, D is TRBD1 (5 bases). V lost 4 bases and J lost 4, with 10 bases in between. Germline assignment: CDR1 SGHAT and CDR2 FQDESV (reference sequence). CDR3 length: 13 amino acids. The CDR3 DNA is TGTGCCAGCAGCTCCTGGAGGGGCACTGAAGCTTTCTTT. As protein: CASSSWRGTEAFF.

The chain joins TRBV19 to TRBJ2-2; 8 positions match TRBD2. The CDR3 contains 15 residues. CDR1 LNHDA and CDR2 SQIVND come from the germline V gene (reference sequence). The V and J ends lost 7 bases and 6 bases, in that order; junction bases with no gene match: 10. The CDR3 nucleotides read TGTGCCAGTAAAGGCGGGACTAGGGGAGCCGGGGAGCTGTTTTTT. This sequence encodes CASKGGTRGAGELFF. The entire variable domain, with the rest obtained from reference TRBV19 and TRBJ2-2, is as follows: DGGITQSPKYLFRKEGQNVTLSCEQNLNHDAMYWYRQDPGQGLRLIYYSQIVNDFQKGDIAEGYSVSREKKESFPLTVTSAQKNPTAFYLCASKGGTRGAGELFFGEGSRLTVL.

The V and J genes are TRBV5-4 and TRBJ1-1, with a tentative D call TRBD1 (6 bases). This CDR3 contains 14 residues. Trimming removed 4 bases at V and 4 bases at J, with 14 bases between. In germline, CDR1 is SGHNT, CDR2 YYREEE (reference sequence). The DNA for the CDR3 is TGTGCCAGCAGCGGGGGGGCACTGAGCACTGAAGCTTTCTTT. It yields the protein CASSGGALSTEAFF.

DNA of the CDR3: TGTGCCAGCAGTCAACAGGAGGGCACTGAAGCTTTCTTT. It translates to CASSQQEGTEAFF. This sequence joins TRBV6-5 and TRBJ1-1; D might be TRBD1 (5 bases). The CDR3 is 13 amino acids. V lost 5 bases, J lost 4 bases, and 11 bases lay in between. Germline-derived CDR1 and CDR2 are MNHEY and SVGAGI.

The chain recombines TRBV7-6 with TRBJ2-7, with D possibly being TRBD1 (5 bases). The length of the CDR3 is 15 residues. Between the trimmed V and J ends, which lost 5 bases and 5 bases, there was a span of 19 bases. Germline CDR1 SGHVS, CDR2 FNYEAQ. CDR3 in amino acids: CASSPGPEDTHEQYF. The CDR3 bases are TGTGCCAGCAGCCCTGGCCCCGAGGACACCCACGAGCAGTACTTC.

The chain uses TRBV9 and TRBJ2-3; D unclear. The V and J ends lost 1 base and 6 bases respectively, with 12 bases between them. CDR1 SGDLS and CDR2 YYNGEE come from the germline V gene. This CDR3 spans 14 amino acids. CDR3 bases: TGTGCCAGCAGCGTATCAGGCGATCTGGATACGCAGTATTTT. This encodes CASSVSGDLDTQYF.

This chain links TRBV18 with TRBJ2-3; 9 bases align to TRBD2. V dropped 1 base and J dropped 2; count of bases not matched to a gene: 7. The CDR3 sequence is 17 residues long. The germline V gene has CDR1 KGHSH and CDR2 LQKENI. CDR3 region: CASSPLVLAGNTDTQYF. The CDR3 DNA follows: TGTGCCAGCTCACCACTGGTCCTAGCGGGAAACACAGATACGCAGTATTTT.

Worth noting for this clone: Other DNA sequences in this sample translate to the same CDR3. The V gene is TRBV9, the J gene TRBJ2-3; no definite D call. The CDR3 totals 13 residues. Germline V CDR1 and CDR2: SGDLS, YYNGEE. V was clipped by 0 bases and J by 1 base, with 3 bases between them. The CDR3 DNA reads TGTGCCAGCAGCGTAGGAGGCACAGATACGCAGTATTTT. It codes for CASSVGGTDTQYF.

This clone was recorded only once. This chain joins TRBV9 and TRBJ2-5, with D tentatively TRBD2 (6 bases). CDR3 size: 17 residues. CDR1 is SGDLS, CDR2 YYNGEE, per germline. V shed 2 bases and J shed 4 bases, with 21 bases lying between them. The CDR3 DNA follows: TGTGCCAGCAGCGTGTCGACTAGATCGCGAGGAGGAGAGACCCAGTACTTC. Its protein is CASSVSTRSRGGETQYF.

This clone has a handful of counts. The CDR3 nucleotides read TGTGCCAGCAGCTTGGCTTCAGGTTACACCGGGGAGCTGTTTTTT. It specifies CASSLASGYTGELFF. The V gene is TRBV5-6, the J gene TRBJ2-2; D not certain. This CDR3 has 15 amino acids. Looked up from germline, CDR1 is SGHDT and CDR2 is YYEEEE. V was shortened by 0 bases and J by 3 bases, with 9 bases between the two germline ends.

The gene calls are TRBV5-8 and TRBJ2-7; TRBD1 is a possible D gene (6 bases). The V end lost 3 bases, the J end lost 5 bases, and 21 bases lay between the germline ends. The CDR3 sequence is 16 residues long. Germline assignment: CDR1 SGHTS and CDR2 YDEGEE. CDR3 coding DNA: TGTGCCAGCAGCTATGGACAGCCTGGTCCTACCGACGAGCAGTACTTC. Translation gives CASSYGQPGPTDEQYF.

The gene calls are TRBV2 and TRBJ2-1; TRBD2 matches at 13 bases. The CDR3 has 16 residues. The germline V gene has CDR1 SNHLY and CDR2 FYNNEI. Losses at the gene ends were 4 bases for V and 7 bases for J; bases not matched to a gene: 7. The CDR3 here is CASSGRGLAGYNEQFF. In DNA, the CDR3 is TGTGCCAGCAGTGGTAGGGGACTAGCGGGATATAATGAGCAGTTCTTC.

This clone was detected only a few times. The CDR3 protein is CASSQDDRTSTDTQYF. In DNA form, the CDR3 reads TGCGCCAGCAGCCAAGACGATAGGACTAGCACAGATACGCAGTATTTT. This chain joins TRBV4-3 and TRBJ2-3, with a tentative D call TRBD2 (5 bases). The CDR3 extends over 16 amino acids. The germline CDR1 and CDR2 sequences are LGHNA and YSLEER. V was shortened by 0 bases and J by 0 bases, with 10 bases between the two germline ends.

The chain joins TRBV9 to TRBJ2-3; 9 nucleotides align to TRBD1. CDR3 length equals 15 residues. The V and J ends lost 3 bases and 3 bases, in that order; junction bases with no gene match: 5. Germline CDR1 is SGDLS and CDR2 is YYNGEE. This CDR3 reads CASSDIGQGTDTQYF. The CDR3 DNA reads TGTGCCAGCAGCGATATCGGACAGGGGACAGATACGCAGTATTTT.

The chain recombines TRBV6-1 with TRBJ2-7; D call uncertain. The germline gives CDR1 MNHNS, CDR2 SASEGT. This CDR3 region has 13 residues. V was pared by 6 bases and J by 2 bases, with 11 bases between. The DNA for the CDR3 is TGTGCCAGCAGGACGGAGCTTACCTACGAGCAGTACTTC. Translating gives CASRTELTYEQYF.

This clone was seen only once. The chain combines TRBV5-1 with TRBJ2-3, with 9 bases aligning to TRBD1. CDR1 and CDR2 (germline): SGHRS, YFSETQ. V trimming: 1 base; J trimming: 4 bases; junction bases outside the gene matches: 7. There are 16 residues in the CDR3. The CDR3 nucleotides are TGCGCCAGCAGCTTGAACAGGGGGCCTTCCTCAGATACGCAGTATTTT. This codes for CASSLNRGPSSDTQYF.

V gene TRBV19 combines with J gene TRBJ2-5; D remains unclear. This CDR3 has 14 amino acids. Trimming took 3 bases from V and 5 from J, leaving 13 bases between them. The germline gives CDR1 LNHDA, CDR2 SQIVND (reference sequence). CDR3 loop: CASSMSLPMETQYF. Written as DNA, the CDR3 is TGTGCCAGTAGTATGAGCCTACCGATGGAGACCCAGTACTTC. Full variable domain (missing parts from reference TRBV19 and TRBJ2-5): DGGITQSPKYLFRKEGQNVTLSCEQNLNHDAMYWYRQDPGQGLRLIYYSQIVNDFQKGDIAEGYSVSREKKESFPLTVTSAQKNPTAFYLCASSMSLPMETQYFGPGTRLLVL.

CDR3 DNA sequence: TGTGCCAGTAGTATCGGACAGCTGAACACTGAAGCTTTCTTT. Its protein is CASSIGQLNTEAFF. This chain links TRBV19 with TRBJ1-1; TRBD1 might be the D (6 bases). Trimming removed 3 bases at V and 0 bases at J, with 8 bases between. Germline V gives CDR1 LNHDA, CDR2 SQIVND (reference sequence). There are 14 residues in the CDR3.